This T cell receptor beta chain was sequenced in a study of tumor T cells in aggressive B-cell lymphoma. Here immunoSEQ multiplex PCR was the method, and the copy in TCRdb shows in-frame clones only, minus some. Among 7,900 or so clones listed, roughly 80% were seen once. Germline lookup yields CDR1 SGHDT and CDR2 YYEEEE. The CDR3 loop spans 16 amino acids. V shed 0 bases and J shed 6 bases, with 18 bases lying between them. The chain joins TRBV5-6 to TRBJ1-1; perhaps TRBD1 as D (5 bases). Sequencing was carried out using tumor tissue. The sequence came from an adult with diffuse large B cell lymphoma. CDR3 sequence: CASSLVPGGGISEAFF. In DNA form, the CDR3 reads TGTGCCAGCAGCTTGGTTCCCGGGGGGGGGATATCTGAAGCTTTCTTT.